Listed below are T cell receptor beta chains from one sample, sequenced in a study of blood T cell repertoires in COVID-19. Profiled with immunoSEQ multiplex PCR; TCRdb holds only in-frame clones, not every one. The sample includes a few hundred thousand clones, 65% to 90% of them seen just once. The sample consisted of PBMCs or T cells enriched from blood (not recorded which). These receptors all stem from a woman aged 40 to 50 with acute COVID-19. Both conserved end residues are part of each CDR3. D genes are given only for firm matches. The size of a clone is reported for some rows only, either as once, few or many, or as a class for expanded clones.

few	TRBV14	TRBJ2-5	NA	TGTGCCAGCAGCCAATCAGGTTTTATGACCTTTTTTGGGGAGACCCAGTACTTC	CASSQSGFMTFFGETQYF
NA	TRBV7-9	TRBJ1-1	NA	TGTGCCAGCAGCTTCAAGGGGGCTGAAGCTTTCTTT	CASSFKGAEAFF
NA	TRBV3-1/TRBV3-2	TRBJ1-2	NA	TGTGCCAGCAGTCTAAACTATGGCTACACCTTC	CASSLNYGYTF
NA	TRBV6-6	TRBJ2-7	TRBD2	TGTGCCAGCAGAACTAGCGGGAGGACCTACGAGCAGTACTTC	CASRTSGRTYEQYF
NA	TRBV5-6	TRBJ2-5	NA	TGTGCCAGCAGCTTGGTGTTAGCGGAAGAGACCCAGTACTTC	CASSLVLAEETQYF
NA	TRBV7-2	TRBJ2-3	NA	TGTGCCAGCAGCTCCTGGGGGCGGGGGCCAGCACATGATACGCAGTATTTT	CASSSWGRGPAHDTQYF
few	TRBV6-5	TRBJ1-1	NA	TGTGCCAGCACCTTACAGAGATTGAACACTGAAGCTTTCTTT	CASTLQRLNTEAFF
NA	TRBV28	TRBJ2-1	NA	TGTGCCAGCAGTTTAAAACTACTTCGGAAAAGTGAGCAGTTCTTC	CASSLKLLRKSEQFF
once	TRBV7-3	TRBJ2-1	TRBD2	TGTGCCAGCAGCTTACCGCGGGGGACCTACAATGAGCAGTTCTTC	CASSLPRGTYNEQFF
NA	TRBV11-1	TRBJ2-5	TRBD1	TGTGCCAGCAGCTCGACAGGGACACAAGAGACCCAGTACTTC	CASSSTGTQETQYF
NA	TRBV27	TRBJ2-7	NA	TGTGCCAGCAGTTCACTACAGGGAGTTCTAACCTACGAGCAGTACTTC	CASSSLQGVLTYEQYF
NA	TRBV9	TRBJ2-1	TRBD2	TGTGCCAGCAGCGTAGTAGCGGGAGCTAACAATGAGCAGTTCTTC	CASSVVAGANNEQFF
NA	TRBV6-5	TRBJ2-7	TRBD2	TGTGCCAGCAGTATGTACAGCGGGGCCAACTACGAGCAGTACTTC	CASSMYSGANYEQYF
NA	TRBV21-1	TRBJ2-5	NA	TGTGCCAGCAGCAAAGCCGTATCCCCGGCTAGCGGGATAAAAAAAGGAGAGACCCAGTACTTC	CASSKAVSPASGIKKGETQYF
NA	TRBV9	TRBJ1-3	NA	TGTGCCAGCAGCCATGGAAACACCATATATTTT	CASSHGNTIYF
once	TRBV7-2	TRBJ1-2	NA	TGTGCCAGCAGCTTAAGGGGCTGGGTCGGCTCAGGAGCTAACTATGGCTACACCTTC	CASSLRGWVGSGANYGYTF
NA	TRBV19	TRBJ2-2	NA	TGTGCCAGTAGAACGACAGAGAACGGGGAGCTGTTTTTT	CASRTTENGELFF
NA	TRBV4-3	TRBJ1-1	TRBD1	TGCGCCAGCAGCCATGACAGGGCCAGCACTGAAGCTTTCTTT	CASSHDRASTEAFF
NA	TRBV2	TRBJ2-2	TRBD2	TGTGCCAGCAGCGGACTAGCGGGAGTTAACGGGGAGCTGTTTTTT	CASSGLAGVNGELFF
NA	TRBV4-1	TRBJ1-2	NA	TGCGCCAGCAGCCAAGGGGACATTAGGGCCGATAATGGCTACACCTTC	CASSQGDIRADNGYTF
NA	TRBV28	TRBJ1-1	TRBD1	TGTGCCAGCGGAACGACAGGGAGAACTGAAGCTTTCTTT	CASGTTGRTEAFF
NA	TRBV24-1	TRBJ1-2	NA	TGTGCCACCAGTGATTCGTACACTAACTATGGCTACACCTTC	CATSDSYTNYGYTF
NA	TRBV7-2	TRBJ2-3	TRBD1	TGTGCCAGCAGCCCTATGGACAGGTTCCTCACAGATACGCAGTATTTT	CASSPMDRFLTDTQYF
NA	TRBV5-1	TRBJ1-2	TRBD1	TGCGCCAGCAGCCTGTCGGGGACAGGGGATGGCTACACCTTC	CASSLSGTGDGYTF
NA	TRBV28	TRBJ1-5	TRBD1	TGTGCCAGCATTACCGGACAGGGGTGGCGCAATCAGCCCCAGCATTTT	CASITGQGWRNQPQHF
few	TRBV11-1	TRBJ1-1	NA	TGTGCCAGCAGCCGACAGGAGAACACTGAAGCTTTCTTT	CASSRQENTEAFF
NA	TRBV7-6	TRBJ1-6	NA	TGTGCCAGCAGCCAGTCCGGGGTCACCCGGTCACCCCTCCACTTT	CASSQSGVTRSPLHF
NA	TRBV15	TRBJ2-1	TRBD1	TGTGCCACCAGCACGGGACAGGGGTACAATGAGCAGTTCTTC	CATSTGQGYNEQFF
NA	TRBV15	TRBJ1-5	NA	TGTGCCACCAGCGGGGGGGCTGCGAATCAGCCCCAGCATTTT	CATSGGAANQPQHF
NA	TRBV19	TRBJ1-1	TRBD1	TGTGCCAGTCACCCCCCGGGACAGGGATTGAACACTGAAGCTTTCTTT	CASHPPGQGLNTEAFF
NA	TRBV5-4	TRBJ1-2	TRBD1	TGTGCCAGCAGCTACAGGGGCCGGGGGATTCCTAACTATGGCTACACCTTC	CASSYRGRGIPNYGYTF
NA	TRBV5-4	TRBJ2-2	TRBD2	TGTGCCAGCAGCTTGACTAGCGGGGGTCCCGCCGGGGAGCTGTTTTTT	CASSLTSGGPAGELFF
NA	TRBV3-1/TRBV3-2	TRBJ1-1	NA	TGTGCCAGCAGCCAAGATTGGACAGCATCCACTGAAGCTTTCTTT	CASSQDWTASTEAFF
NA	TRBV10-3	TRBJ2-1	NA	TGTGCCATCAGCCGACAGGACCCGAGCTCCTACAATGAGCAGTTCTTC	CAISRQDPSSYNEQFF
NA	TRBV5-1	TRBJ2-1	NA	TGCGCCAGCAGCTTGGGCTATAATGTCGCCTACAATGAGCAGTTCTTC	CASSLGYNVAYNEQFF